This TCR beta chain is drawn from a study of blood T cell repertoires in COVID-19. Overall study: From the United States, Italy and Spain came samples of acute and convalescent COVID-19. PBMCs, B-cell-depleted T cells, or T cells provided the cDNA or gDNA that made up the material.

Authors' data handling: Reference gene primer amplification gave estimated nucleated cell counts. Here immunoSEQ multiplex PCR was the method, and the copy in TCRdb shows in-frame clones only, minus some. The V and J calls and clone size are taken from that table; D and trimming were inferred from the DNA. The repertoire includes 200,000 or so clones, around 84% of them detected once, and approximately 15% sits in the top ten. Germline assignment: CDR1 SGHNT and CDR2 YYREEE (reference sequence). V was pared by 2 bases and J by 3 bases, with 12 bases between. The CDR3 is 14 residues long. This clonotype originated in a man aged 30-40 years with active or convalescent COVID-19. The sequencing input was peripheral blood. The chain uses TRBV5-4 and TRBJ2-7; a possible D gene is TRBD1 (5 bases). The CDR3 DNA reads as TGTGCCAGCAGCTTCGACAGCGATCACTACGAGCAGTACTTC. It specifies CASSFDSDHYEQYF.